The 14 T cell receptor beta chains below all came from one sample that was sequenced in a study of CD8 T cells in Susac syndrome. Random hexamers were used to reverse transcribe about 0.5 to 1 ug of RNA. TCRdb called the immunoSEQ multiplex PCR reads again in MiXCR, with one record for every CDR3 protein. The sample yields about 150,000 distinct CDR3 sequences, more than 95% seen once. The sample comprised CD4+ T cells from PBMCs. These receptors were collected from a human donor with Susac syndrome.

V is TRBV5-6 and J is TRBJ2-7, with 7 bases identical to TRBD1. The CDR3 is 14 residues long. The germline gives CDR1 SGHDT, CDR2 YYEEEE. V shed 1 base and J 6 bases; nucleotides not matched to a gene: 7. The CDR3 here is CASSLTTGVSEQYF. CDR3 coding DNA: TGTGCCAGCAGCTTGACCACAGGGGTTTCCGAGCAGTACTTC.

CDR3 nucleotide sequence: TGTGCCAGCTCGTCTACGTCTTCAGGGCTCCTGCGGGACAATCAGCCCCAGCATTTT. Its translation is CASSSTSSGLLRDNQPQHF. The V call is TRBV18, the J call TRBJ1-5; D is possibly TRBD1 (5 bases). The CDR3 spans 19 residues. With 6 bases removed from V and 3 bases from J, the gap between germline ends came to 27 bases. Germline assignment: CDR1 KGHSH and CDR2 LQKENI.

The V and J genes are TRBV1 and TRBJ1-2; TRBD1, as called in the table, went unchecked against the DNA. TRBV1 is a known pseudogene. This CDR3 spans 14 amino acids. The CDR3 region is CTSSSGTGPDGYTF. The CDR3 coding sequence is TGCACCAGCAGCTCCGGGACAGGGCCCGATGGCTACACCTTC.

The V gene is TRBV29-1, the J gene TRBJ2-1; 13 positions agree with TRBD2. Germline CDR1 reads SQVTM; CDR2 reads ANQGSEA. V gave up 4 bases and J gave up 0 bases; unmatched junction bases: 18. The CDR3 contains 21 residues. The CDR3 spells CSVVGTHRTSGGLSSYNEQFF. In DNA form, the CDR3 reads TGCAGCGTTGTCGGGACTCATCGGACTAGCGGGGGACTGAGCTCCTACAATGAGCAGTTCTTC.

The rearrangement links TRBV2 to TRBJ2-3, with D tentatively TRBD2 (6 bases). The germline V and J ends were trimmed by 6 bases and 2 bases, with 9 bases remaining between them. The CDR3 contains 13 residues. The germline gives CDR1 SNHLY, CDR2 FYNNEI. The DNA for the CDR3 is TGTGCCAGCAGCCGGGAGAACACAGATACGCAGTATTTT. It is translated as CASSRENTDTQYF. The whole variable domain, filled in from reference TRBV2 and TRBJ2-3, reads EPEVTQTPSHQVTQMGQEVILRCVPISNHLYFYWYRQILGQKVEFLVSFYNNEISEKSEIFDDQFSVERPDGSNFTLKIRSTKLEDSAMYFCASSRENTDTQYFGPGTRLTVL.

The CDR3 DNA reads as TGTGCCAGCAGGGACAGGCCAACCTACAATGAGCAGTTCTTC. Translated: CASRDRPTYNEQFF. The chain recombines TRBV28 with TRBJ2-1; TRBD1 matches 7 bases. The CDR3 length is 14 residues. V lost 6 bases and J lost 2; bases outside the gene matches: 4. CDR1 is MDHEN, CDR2 SYDVKM, per germline.

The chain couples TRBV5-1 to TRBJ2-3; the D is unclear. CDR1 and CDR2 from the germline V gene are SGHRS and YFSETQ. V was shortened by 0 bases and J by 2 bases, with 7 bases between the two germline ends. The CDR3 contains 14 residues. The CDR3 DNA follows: TGCGCCAGCAGCTTGGAGACTTCCACAGATACGCAGTATTTT. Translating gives CASSLETSTDTQYF. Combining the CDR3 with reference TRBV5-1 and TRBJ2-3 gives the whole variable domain KAGVTQTPRYLIKTRGQQVTLSCSPISGHRSVSWYQQTPGQGLQFLFEYFSETQRNKGNFPGRFSGRQFSNSRSEMNVSTLELGDSALYLCASSLETSTDTQYFGPGTRLTVL.

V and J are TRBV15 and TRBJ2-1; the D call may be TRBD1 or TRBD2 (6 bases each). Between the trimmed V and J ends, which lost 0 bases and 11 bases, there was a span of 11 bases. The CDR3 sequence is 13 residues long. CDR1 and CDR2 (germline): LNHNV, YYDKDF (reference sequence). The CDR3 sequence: CATSRDLGGKQFF. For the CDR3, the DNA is TGTGCCACCAGCAGAGATTTGGGGGGCAAGCAGTTCTTC.

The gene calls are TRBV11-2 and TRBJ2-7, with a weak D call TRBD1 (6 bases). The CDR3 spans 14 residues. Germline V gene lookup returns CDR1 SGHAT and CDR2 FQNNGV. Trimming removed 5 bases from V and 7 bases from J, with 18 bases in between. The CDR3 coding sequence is TGTGCCAGCAGCCCAAGCGGTCTTGACAGGGAGCAGTACGTC. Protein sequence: CASSPSGLDREQYV.

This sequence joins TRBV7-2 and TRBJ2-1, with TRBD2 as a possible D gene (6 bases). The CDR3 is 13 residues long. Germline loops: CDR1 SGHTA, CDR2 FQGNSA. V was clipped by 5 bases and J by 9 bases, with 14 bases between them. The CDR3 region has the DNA TGTGCCAGCAGCCCCCGCGAGGGAGGTGAGCAGTTCTTC. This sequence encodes CASSPREGGEQFF.

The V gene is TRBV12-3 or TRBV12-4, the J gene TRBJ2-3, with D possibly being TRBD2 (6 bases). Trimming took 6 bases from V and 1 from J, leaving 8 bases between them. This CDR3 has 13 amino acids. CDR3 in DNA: TGTGCCAGCAGGCGGGACGGCACAGATACGCAGTATTTT. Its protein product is CASRRDGTDTQYF.

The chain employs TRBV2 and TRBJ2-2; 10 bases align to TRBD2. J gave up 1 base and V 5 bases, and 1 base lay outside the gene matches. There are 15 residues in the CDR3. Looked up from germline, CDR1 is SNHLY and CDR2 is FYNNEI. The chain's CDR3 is CASSRTSGNTGELFF. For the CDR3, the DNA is TGTGCCAGCAGTAGGACTAGCGGGAACACCGGGGAGCTGTTTTTT.

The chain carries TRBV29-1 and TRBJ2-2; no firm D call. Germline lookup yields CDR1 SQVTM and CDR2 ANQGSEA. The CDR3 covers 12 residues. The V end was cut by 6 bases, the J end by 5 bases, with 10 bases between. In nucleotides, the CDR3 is TGCAGCGTGAATATTGGAACCGGGGAGCTGTTTTTT. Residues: CSVNIGTGELFF.

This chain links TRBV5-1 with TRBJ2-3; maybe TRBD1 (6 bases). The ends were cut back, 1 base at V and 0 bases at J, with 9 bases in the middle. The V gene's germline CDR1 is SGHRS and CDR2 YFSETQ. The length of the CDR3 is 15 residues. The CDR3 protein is CASSLTGPSTDTQYF. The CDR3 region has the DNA TGCGCCAGCAGCTTGACAGGGCCGAGCACAGATACGCAGTATTTT.